The 30 T cell receptor beta chains below were found in one sample sequenced in a study of blood T cells in healthy people across ages. For the second PCR, which ran for about 6 to 12 cycles, a sample-barcoded 5' primer and a J-beta primer mix were used. Via MiXCR, TCRdb re-called the 5' RACE reads, giving one row per CDR3 protein. Among roughly 800,000 distinct CDR3 sequences listed, around 34% were seen once. The sample comprised blood. These receptors were collected from a young man in good health.

The CDR3 reads CASSQDGGTGSYNEQFF. For the CDR3, the DNA is TGCGCCAGCAGCCAAGACGGGGGGACAGGGTCCTACAATGAGCAGTTCTTC. The genes are TRBV4-1 and TRBJ2-1; 9 nucleotides agree with TRBD1. CDR1 is MGHRA and CDR2 is YSYEKL in the germline V gene. The CDR3 runs to 17 residues. J was trimmed by 1 base and V by 0 bases; bases with no gene match: 4.

This clonotype was detected ten times or more. The chain uses TRBV27 and TRBJ1-4; D gene ambiguous. The germline gives CDR1 MNHEY, CDR2 SMNVEV (reference sequence). The CDR3 has 15 amino acids. The V and J ends lost 0 bases and 3 bases respectively, with 8 bases between them. The CDR3 reads CASSLSRQPNEKLFF. CDR3 nucleotide sequence: TGTGCCAGCAGTTTATCCCGGCAGCCTAATGAAAAACTGTTTTTT.

A remark on this clonotype: The junction and the germline gene differ at one end; a read error may be behind it. The chain carries TRBV7-8 and TRBJ2-1, with a possible D match to TRBD1 (5 bases). This CDR3 has 13 residues. Per germline, CDR1 SGHVS and CDR2 FQNEAQ. CDR3 in amino acids: CAGSSHLQGEQFF. CDR3 sequence (DNA): TGTGCCGGCAGCTCACACCTGCAGGGTGAGCAGTTCTTC.

This clonotype was seen at least ten times. The V call is TRBV4-3, the J call TRBJ1-4, with D unclear. Germline lookup yields CDR1 LGHNA and CDR2 YSLEER. The CDR3 has 13 residues. V was pared by 3 bases and J by 0 bases, with 2 bases between. The CDR3 reads CASSHPTNEKLFF. For the CDR3, the DNA is TGCGCCAGCAGCCACCCAACTAATGAAAAACTGTTTTTT.

For the CDR3, the DNA is TGTGCCAGCAGTTTAACGAGTGGGACTGAAGCTTTCTTT. Encoded protein: CASSLTSGTEAFF. The chain is built from TRBV6-2 or TRBV6-3 and TRBJ1-1; D is ambiguous. The V gene lost 4 bases and the J gene lost 5 bases, with 11 bases spanning the gap. This CDR3 is 13 amino acids long. From germline, CDR1 is MNHEY and CDR2 SVGEGT.

The genes are TRBV2 and TRBJ2-4; D unresolved. This CDR3 region has 12 residues. The V and J ends lost 6 bases and 3 bases respectively, with 6 bases between them. Per germline, CDR1 SNHLY and CDR2 FYNNEI. DNA of the CDR3: TGTGCCAGCAGCCGGAACAAAAACATTCAGTACTTC. It yields the protein CASSRNKNIQYF.

The chain recombines TRBV2 with TRBJ2-1, with no clear D. In germline, CDR1 is SNHLY, CDR2 FYNNEI. CDR3 size: 14 residues. CDR3 protein: CASEVGLPGNEQFF. The CDR3 DNA is TGTGCAAGCGAAGTTGGGCTTCCTGGCAATGAGCAGTTCTTC.

This clonotype came up a few times. The V and J genes are TRBV20-1 and TRBJ1-5; weak D call: TRBD1 (5 bases). V was pared by 2 bases and J by 3 bases, with 17 bases between. CDR3 size: 16 residues. CDR1 is DFQATT and CDR2 is SNEGSKA in the germline V gene (reference sequence). DNA of the CDR3: TGCAGTGCTAGACGCAGGGTAACACGAAACAATCAGCCCCAGCATTTT. It encodes CSARRRVTRNNQPQHF.

Many counts were recorded for this clonotype. CDR3 bases: TGTGCCAGCAGTCGCCCAACAGATACGCAGTATTTT. Translation: CASSRPTDTQYF. The chain combines TRBV5-6 with TRBJ2-3; D remains unclear. CDR1 is SGHDT and CDR2 is YYEEEE in the germline V gene. This CDR3 contains 12 residues. V lost 5 bases and J lost 3, with 7 bases in between.

For this clonotype: Mismatch with germline at one junction end may stem from a read error. The V and J genes are TRBV12-3 or TRBV12-4 and TRBJ1-2; D gene unclear. The CDR3 covers 11 residues. The CDR3 loop is CASSLYNGHTF. The CDR3 coding sequence is TGTGCCAGCAGTTTATATAATGGCCACACCTTC.

The chain combines TRBV4-3 with TRBJ2-3; D possibly uses TRBD1 or TRBD2 (5 bases each). V was trimmed by 4 bases and J by 1 base, leaving 18 bases between them. Germline-derived CDR1 and CDR2 are LGHNA and YSLEER. The CDR3 contains 17 residues. The CDR3 bases are TGCGCCAGCAGCCGGAATCTGGCGAGGGGCGGCACAGATACGCAGTATTTT. Its translation is CASSRNLARGGTDTQYF.

Ten or more counts support this clonotype. The chain employs TRBV5-1 and TRBJ2-1; D perhaps matches TRBD1 (6 bases). The V gene lost 2 bases and the J gene lost 2 bases, with 11 bases spanning the gap. Germline V lookup: CDR1 SGHRS, CDR2 YFSETQ. This CDR3 comprises 15 residues. The CDR3 loop reads CASSLGQRAYNEQFF. In DNA form, the CDR3 reads TGCGCCAGCAGCTTAGGACAGCGCGCCTACAATGAGCAGTTCTTC.

This clonotype was detected only a few times. This CDR3 is CASSQGGGTGNIQYF. The CDR3 coding sequence is TGTGCCAGCAGCCAGGGGGGTGGTACAGGGAACATTCAGTACTTC. The V call is TRBV7-3, the J call TRBJ2-4; D perhaps matches TRBD1 (7 bases). CDR3 length: 15 residues. Germline V gene data show CDR1 as SGHTA and CDR2 as FQGTGA. V was clipped by 5 bases and J by 7 bases, with 18 bases between them.

This clonotype has ten or more counts. The gene calls are TRBV18 and TRBJ2-1; 15 positions agree with TRBD2. Germline loops: CDR1 KGHSH, CDR2 LQKENI. The CDR3 spans 17 residues. V shed 5 bases, J shed 7 bases, and the junction held 9 bases outside the gene matches. The chain's CDR3 is CASSSWTSGGATNEQFF. The CDR3, as DNA: TGTGCCAGCTCATCTTGGACTAGCGGGGGGGCCACGAATGAGCAGTTCTTC.

The J gene is TRBJ2-3, the V gene TRBV7-2; the D gene is possibly TRBD2 (7 bases). CDR1 SGHTA and CDR2 FQGNSA come from the germline V gene. The germline V and J ends were trimmed by 1 base and 5 bases, with 13 bases remaining between them. This CDR3 region has 15 residues. Written as DNA, the CDR3 is TGTGCCAGCAGCTTAGGTGGGGGGGCCGTAGATACGCAGTATTTT. Translation gives CASSLGGGAVDTQYF.

This clonotype was counted many times. The chain couples TRBV10-3 to TRBJ1-4; no clear D. Germline-derived CDR1 and CDR2 are ENHRY and SYGVKD. The CDR3 consists of 16 residues. Trimming cost V 5 bases and J 1 base, with 14 bases left between them. In DNA form, the CDR3 reads TGTGCCATCAGTACGGTCCCGGCGGGAACTAATGAAAAACTGTTTTTT. This codes for CAISTVPAGTNEKLFF.

The J gene is TRBJ1-5, the V gene TRBV20-1; D might be TRBD1 (6 bases). The CDR3 spans 13 residues. In germline, CDR1 is DFQATT, CDR2 SNEGSKA (reference sequence). Trimming removed 3 bases at V and 8 bases at J, with 14 bases between. In DNA form, the CDR3 reads TGCAGTGCTAGTATTGGGGGGGCCGAGCCCCAGCATTTT. Its translation is CSASIGGAEPQHF.

This clonotype has a handful of counts. V and J are TRBV4-1 and TRBJ1-1; TRBD1 matches at 7 bases. The CDR3 is 15 amino acids. V lost 3 bases and J lost 6; bases outside the gene matches: 10. Germline CDR1 and CDR2: MGHRA and YSYEKL. The CDR3 region is CASSQDGLQGAEAFF. The CDR3 region has the DNA TGCGCCAGCAGCCAGGACGGGCTGCAGGGGGCTGAAGCTTTCTTT.

This clonotype has more than one count but fewer than ten. The chain couples TRBV10-3 to TRBJ1-2; 8 nucleotides align to TRBD1. Looked up from germline, CDR1 is ENHRY and CDR2 is SYGVKD. J gave up 0 bases and V 6 bases, and 18 bases lay outside the gene matches. The CDR3 sequence is 19 residues long. CDR3 in amino acids: CAIRDQGAGRLLSNYGYTF. The DNA for the CDR3 is TGTGCCATCAGGGACCAGGGGGCAGGTCGACTGTTGTCTAACTATGGCTACACCTTC.

The V gene is TRBV2, the J gene TRBJ1-4; 8 bases agree with TRBD1. Germline V gene data show CDR1 as SNHLY and CDR2 as FYNNEI. V lost 8 bases, J lost 0 bases, and 8 bases stayed unmatched. The CDR3 has 16 residues. The CDR3 region has the DNA TGTGCCAGCGTACGGGACAGGATTCCAACTAATGAAAAACTGTTTTTT. It specifies CASVRDRIPTNEKLFF.

Details on this clonotype: A read error may produce the germline difference seen at one junction end. The chain's CDR3 is CASSLDAREEAQYF. The CDR3, as DNA: TGTGCCAGCAGCTTGGACGCCAGAGAAGAGGCCCAGTACTTC. The V and J genes are TRBV5-5 and TRBJ2-5; D remains unclear. The CDR3 extends over 14 amino acids. In germline, CDR1 is SGHKS, CDR2 YYEKEE (reference sequence).

J is TRBJ1-4 and V is TRBV10-3, with 8 bases that match TRBD1. The CDR3 contains 16 residues. V dropped 2 bases and J dropped 5; count of bases not matched to a gene: 7. The germline gives CDR1 ENHRY, CDR2 SYGVKD. The CDR3 loop is CAISENRQGRNEKLFF. Written as DNA, the CDR3 is TGTGCCATCAGTGAGAACAGACAGGGGAGGAATGAAAAACTGTTTTTT.

This clonotype turned up a few times. The chain couples TRBV5-1 to TRBJ2-2; 8 bases align to TRBD1. The CDR3 runs to 15 residues. V gave up 6 bases and J gave up 1 base; unmatched junction bases: 5. CDR1 SGHRS and CDR2 YFSETQ come from the germline V gene. The CDR3 spells CASTPGTGNTGELFF. The CDR3 DNA reads TGCGCCAGCACCCCCGGGACAGGGAACACCGGGGAGCTGTTTTTT.

This clonotype came up a few times. V usage is TRBV3-1 and J usage is TRBJ2-3; D possibly corresponds to TRBD2 (6 bases). Germline CDR1 is LGHDT and CDR2 is YNNKEL (reference sequence). Trimming cost V 0 bases and J 3 bases, with 25 bases left between them. The CDR3 consists of 20 residues. CDR3 region: CASSQEYPGGKEPRTDTQYF. The CDR3 bases are TGTGCCAGCAGCCAAGAATACCCCGGAGGGAAAGAGCCGCGGACAGATACGCAGTATTTT.

This clonotype was observed many times. The V and J genes are TRBV6-5 and TRBJ1-1, with no clear D. This CDR3 is built from 12 residues. Trimming pared 2 bases from V and 2 bases from J, leaving 3 bases between. Per the germline V gene, CDR1 is MNHEY and CDR2 is SVGAGI. The CDR3 spells CASSYRNTEAFF. The CDR3 nucleotides are TGTGCCAGCAGTTACCGAAACACTGAAGCTTTCTTT.

This chain uses TRBV2 with TRBJ2-1; D is undetermined. V was pared by 8 bases and J by 7 bases, with 6 bases between. In germline, CDR1 is SNHLY, CDR2 FYNNEI. The CDR3 has 10 amino acids. CDR3 coding DNA: TGTGCCAGCCTAAGAAATGAGCAGTTCTTC. It encodes CASLRNEQFF.

Only a few counts were recorded for this clonotype. The chain employs TRBV7-2 and TRBJ2-3; the D is unclear. The V end was cut by 3 bases, the J end by 5 bases, with 9 bases between. CDR1 is SGHTA and CDR2 is FQGNSA in the germline V gene. CDR3 size: 13 residues. The CDR3 region is CASSFGLGDTQYF. The CDR3 coding sequence is TGTGCCAGCAGCTTCGGATTAGGAGATACGCAGTATTTT.

The chain employs TRBV12-3 or TRBV12-4 and TRBJ2-4; a possible D gene is TRBD1 (6 bases). The V gene lost 7 bases and the J gene lost 4 bases, with 14 bases spanning the gap. This CDR3 is 14 amino acids long. The CDR3 reads CASTTGSRKNIQYF. CDR3 coding DNA: TGTGCCAGCACTACAGGGAGTCGAAAAAACATTCAGTACTTC.

The DNA of the CDR3 is TGTGCCAGCAGCCCCCGGATGGGTAGTAACAATGAGCAGTACTTC. This gives the protein CASSPRMGSNNEQYF. The rearrangement joins TRBV6-5 to TRBJ2-5, with D uncertain. The V gene lost 6 bases and the J gene lost 11 bases, with 25 bases spanning the gap. Germline values: CDR1 MNHEY, CDR2 SVGAGI. This CDR3 has 15 amino acids.

As to this clonotype: One junction end does not reproduce the germline sequence, and a read error may be involved. The chain is built from TRBV27 and TRBJ1-1, with D perhaps TRBD1 (5 bases). The germline V gene encodes CDR1 MNHEY and CDR2 SMNVEV (reference sequence). The CDR3 spans 17 residues. The CDR3 loop reads CASSQSWGLMRNTGAFF. CDR3 nucleotide sequence: TGTGCCAGCAGTCAATCATGGGGGTTGATGAGGAACACTGGAGCTTTCTTT.